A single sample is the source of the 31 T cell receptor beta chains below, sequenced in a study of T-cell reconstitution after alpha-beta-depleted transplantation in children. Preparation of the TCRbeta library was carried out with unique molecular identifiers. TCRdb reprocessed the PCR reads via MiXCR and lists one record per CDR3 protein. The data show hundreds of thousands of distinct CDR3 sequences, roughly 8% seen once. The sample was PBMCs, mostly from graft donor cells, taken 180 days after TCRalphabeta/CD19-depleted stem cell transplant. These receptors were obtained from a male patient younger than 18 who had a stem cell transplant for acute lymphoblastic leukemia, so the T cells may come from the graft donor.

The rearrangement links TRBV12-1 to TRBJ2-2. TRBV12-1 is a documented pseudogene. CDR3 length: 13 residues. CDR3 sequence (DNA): TGTGCCAGCAGCTCTGGGCTGACCGGGGAGCTGTTTTTT. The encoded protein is CASSSGLTGELFF.

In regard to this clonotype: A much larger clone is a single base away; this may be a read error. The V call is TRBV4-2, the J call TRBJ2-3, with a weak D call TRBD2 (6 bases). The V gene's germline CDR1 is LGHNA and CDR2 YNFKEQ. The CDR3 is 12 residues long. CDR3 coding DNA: TGTGCCATCAGCCCGGGACTGGATACGCAGTATTTT. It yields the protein CAISPGLDTQYF.

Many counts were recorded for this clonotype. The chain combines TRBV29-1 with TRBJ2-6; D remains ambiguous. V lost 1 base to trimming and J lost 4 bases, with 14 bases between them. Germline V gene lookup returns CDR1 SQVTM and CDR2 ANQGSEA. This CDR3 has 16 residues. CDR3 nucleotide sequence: TGCAGCGTTGAAGGGACCTACCCTGTGGGGGCCAACGTCCTGACTTTC. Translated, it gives CSVEGTYPVGANVLTF.

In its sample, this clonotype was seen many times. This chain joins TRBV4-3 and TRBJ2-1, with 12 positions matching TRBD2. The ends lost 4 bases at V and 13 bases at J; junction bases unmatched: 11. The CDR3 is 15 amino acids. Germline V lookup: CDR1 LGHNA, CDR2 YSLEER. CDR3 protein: CASSPGQLAGGPQFF. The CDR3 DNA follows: TGCGCCAGCAGCCCGGGCCAGCTAGCGGGGGGGCCCCAGTTCTTC.

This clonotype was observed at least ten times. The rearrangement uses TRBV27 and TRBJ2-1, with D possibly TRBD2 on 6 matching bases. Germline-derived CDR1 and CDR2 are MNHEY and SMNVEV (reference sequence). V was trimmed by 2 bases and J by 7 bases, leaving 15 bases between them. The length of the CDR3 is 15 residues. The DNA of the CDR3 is TGTGCCAGCAGTTTACCACAAGCGGGCCTAAATGAGCAGTTCTTC. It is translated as CASSLPQAGLNEQFF.

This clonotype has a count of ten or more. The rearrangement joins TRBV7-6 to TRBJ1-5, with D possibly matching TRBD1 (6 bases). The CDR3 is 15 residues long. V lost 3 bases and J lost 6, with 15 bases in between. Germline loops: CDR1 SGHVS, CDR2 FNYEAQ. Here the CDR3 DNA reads TGTGCCAGCAGCTTGAGGGGGGCAGGGACTCAGCCCCAGCATTTT. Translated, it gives CASSLRGAGTQPQHF.

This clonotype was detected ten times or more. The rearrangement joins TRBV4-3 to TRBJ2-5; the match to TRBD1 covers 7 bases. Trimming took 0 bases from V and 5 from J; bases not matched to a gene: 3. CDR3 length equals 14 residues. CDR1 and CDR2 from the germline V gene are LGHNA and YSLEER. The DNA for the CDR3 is TGCGCCAGCAGCCAAGACAGGGGGTGGGAGACCCAGTACTTC. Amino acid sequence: CASSQDRGWETQYF.

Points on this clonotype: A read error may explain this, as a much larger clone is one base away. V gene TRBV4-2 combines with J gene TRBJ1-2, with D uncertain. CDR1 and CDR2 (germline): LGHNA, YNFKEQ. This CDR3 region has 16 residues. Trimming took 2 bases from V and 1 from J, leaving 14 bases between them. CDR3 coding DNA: TGTGCCAGCAGCCAACCCCGACATGGTGATAACTATGGCTACACCTTC. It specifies CASSQPRHGDNYGYTF.

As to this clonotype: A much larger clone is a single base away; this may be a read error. This CDR3 is CATSEFGQGAPEAFF. The CDR3, as DNA: TGTGCCACCAGTGAATTCGGACAGGGGGCGCCGGAAGCTTTCTTT. The chain carries TRBV25-1 and TRBJ1-1, with 11 bases fitting TRBD1. There are 15 residues in the CDR3. The V gene's germline CDR1 is MGHDK and CDR2 SYGVNS.

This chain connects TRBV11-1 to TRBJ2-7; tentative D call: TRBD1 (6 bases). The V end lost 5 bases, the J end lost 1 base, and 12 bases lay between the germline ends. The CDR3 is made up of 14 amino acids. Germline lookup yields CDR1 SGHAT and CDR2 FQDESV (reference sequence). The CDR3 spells CASSHRDTSYEQYF. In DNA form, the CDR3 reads TGTGCCAGCAGCCACCGGGACACTTCCTACGAGCAGTACTTC.

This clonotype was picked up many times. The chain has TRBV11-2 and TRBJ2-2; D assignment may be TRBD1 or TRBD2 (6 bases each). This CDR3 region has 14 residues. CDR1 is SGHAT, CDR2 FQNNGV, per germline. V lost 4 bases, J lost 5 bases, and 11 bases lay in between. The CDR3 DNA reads TGTGCCAGCAGCTCGACTAGGGGGACCGGGGAGCTGTTTTTT. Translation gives CASSSTRGTGELFF.

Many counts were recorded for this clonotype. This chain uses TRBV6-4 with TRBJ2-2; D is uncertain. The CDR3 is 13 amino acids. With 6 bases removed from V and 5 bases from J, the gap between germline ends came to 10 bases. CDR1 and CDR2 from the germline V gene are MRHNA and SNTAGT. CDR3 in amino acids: CASSLQSTGELFF. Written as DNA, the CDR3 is TGTGCCAGCAGCTTACAATCTACCGGGGAGCTGTTTTTT.

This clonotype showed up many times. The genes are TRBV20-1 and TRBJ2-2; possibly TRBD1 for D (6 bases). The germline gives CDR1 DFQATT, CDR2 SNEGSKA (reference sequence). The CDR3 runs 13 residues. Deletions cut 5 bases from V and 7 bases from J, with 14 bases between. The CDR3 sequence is CSASHREIGELFF. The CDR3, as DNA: TGCAGTGCTTCCCACAGGGAAATCGGGGAGCTGTTTTTT.

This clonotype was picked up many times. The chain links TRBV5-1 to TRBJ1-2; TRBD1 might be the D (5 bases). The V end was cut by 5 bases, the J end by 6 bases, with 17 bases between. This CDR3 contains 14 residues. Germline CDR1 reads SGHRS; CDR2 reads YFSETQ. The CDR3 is CASRPGTVVHGYTF. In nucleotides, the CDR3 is TGCGCCAGCAGACCCGGGACGGTGGTTCATGGCTACACCTTC.

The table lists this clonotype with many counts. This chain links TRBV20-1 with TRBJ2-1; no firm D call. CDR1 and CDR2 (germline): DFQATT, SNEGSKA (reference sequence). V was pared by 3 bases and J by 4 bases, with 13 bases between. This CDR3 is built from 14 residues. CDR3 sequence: CSASVTLTYNEQFF. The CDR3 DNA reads TGCAGTGCTAGTGTGACCCTAACGTACAATGAGCAGTTCTTC.

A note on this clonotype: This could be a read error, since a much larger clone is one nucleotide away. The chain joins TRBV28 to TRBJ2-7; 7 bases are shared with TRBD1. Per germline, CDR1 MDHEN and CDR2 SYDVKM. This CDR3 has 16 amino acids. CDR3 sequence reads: CASSYLPGQWSYQQYF. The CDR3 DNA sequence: TGTGCCAGCAGCTACCTTCCGGGACAGTGGAGCTACCAGCAGTACTTC.

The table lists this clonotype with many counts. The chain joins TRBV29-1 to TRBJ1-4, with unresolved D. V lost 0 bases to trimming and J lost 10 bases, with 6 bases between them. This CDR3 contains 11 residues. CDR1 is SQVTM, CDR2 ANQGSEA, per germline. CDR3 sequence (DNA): TGCAGCGTTGAAGAGGCCGGAAAACTGTTTTTT. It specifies CSVEEAGKLFF.

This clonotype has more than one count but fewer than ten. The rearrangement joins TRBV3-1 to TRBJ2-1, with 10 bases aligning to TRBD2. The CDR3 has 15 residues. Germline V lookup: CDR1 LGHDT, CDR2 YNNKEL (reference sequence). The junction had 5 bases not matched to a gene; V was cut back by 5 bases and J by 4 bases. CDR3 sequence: CASSSGLADYNEQFF. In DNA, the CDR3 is TGTGCCAGCAGCTCCGGACTAGCGGATTACAATGAGCAGTTCTTC.

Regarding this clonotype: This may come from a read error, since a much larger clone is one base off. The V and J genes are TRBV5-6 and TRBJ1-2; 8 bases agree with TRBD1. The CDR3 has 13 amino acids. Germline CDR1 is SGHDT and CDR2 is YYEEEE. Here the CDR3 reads CANSPGQGTAYTF. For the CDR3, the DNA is TGTGCCAACAGCCCAGGACAGGGAACTGCCTACACCTTC.

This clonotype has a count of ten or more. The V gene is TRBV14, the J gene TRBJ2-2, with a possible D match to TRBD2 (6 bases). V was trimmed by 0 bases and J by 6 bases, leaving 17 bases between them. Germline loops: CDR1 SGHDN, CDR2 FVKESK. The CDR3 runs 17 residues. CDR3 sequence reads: CASSQDRLGTWPGELFF. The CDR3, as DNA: TGTGCCAGCAGCCAAGACCGACTAGGAACATGGCCCGGGGAGCTGTTTTTT.

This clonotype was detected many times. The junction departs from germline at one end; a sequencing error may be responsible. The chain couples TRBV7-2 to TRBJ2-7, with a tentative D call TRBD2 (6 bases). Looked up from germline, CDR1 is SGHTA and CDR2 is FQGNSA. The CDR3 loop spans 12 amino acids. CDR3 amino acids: CASRLGGHEQYF. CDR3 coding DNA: TGTGCCAGCAGGTTAGGAGGGCACGAGCAGTACTTC. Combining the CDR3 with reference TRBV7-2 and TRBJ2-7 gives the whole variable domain GAGVSQSPSNKVTEKGKDVELRCDPISGHTALYWYRQSLGQGLEFLIYFQGNSAPDKSGLPSDRFSAERTGGSVSTLTIQRTQQEDSAVYLCASRLGGHEQYFGPGTRLTVT.

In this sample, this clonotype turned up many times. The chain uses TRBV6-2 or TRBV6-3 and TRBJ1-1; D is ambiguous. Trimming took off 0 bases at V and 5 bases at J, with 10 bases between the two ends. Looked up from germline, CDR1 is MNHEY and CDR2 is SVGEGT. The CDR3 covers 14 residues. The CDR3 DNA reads TGTGCCAGCAGTTACTCGACCCCAACAACTGAAGCTTTCTTT. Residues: CASSYSTPTTEAFF.

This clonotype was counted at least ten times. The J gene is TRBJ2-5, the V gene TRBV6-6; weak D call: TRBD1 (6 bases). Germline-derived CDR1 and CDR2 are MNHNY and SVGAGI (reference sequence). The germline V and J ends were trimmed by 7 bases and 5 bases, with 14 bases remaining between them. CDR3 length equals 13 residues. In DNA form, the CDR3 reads TGTGCCAGCATAGGTACAGGGCGGGAGACCCAGTACTTC. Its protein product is CASIGTGRETQYF.

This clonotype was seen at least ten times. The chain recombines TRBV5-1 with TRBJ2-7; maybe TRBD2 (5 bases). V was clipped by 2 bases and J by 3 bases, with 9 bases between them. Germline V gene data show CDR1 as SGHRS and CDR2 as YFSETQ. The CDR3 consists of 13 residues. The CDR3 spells CASSFHGIYEQYF. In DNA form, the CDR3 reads TGCGCCAGCAGCTTTCACGGGATCTACGAGCAGTACTTC. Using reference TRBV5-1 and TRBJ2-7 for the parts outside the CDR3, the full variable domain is KAGVTQTPRYLIKTRGQQVTLSCSPISGHRSVSWYQQTPGQGLQFLFEYFSETQRNKGNFPGRFSGRQFSNSRSEMNVSTLELGDSALYLCASSFHGIYEQYFGPGTRLTVT.

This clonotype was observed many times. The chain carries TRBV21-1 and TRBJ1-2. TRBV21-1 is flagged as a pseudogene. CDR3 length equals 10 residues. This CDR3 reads CASGRDGYTF. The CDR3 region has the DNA TGTGCCAGCGGACGGGATGGCTACACCTTC.

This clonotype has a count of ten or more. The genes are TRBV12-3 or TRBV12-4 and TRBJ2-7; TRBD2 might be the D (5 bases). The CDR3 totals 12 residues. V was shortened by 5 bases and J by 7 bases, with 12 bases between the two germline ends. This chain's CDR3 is CASSEGVGEQYF. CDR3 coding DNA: TGTGCCAGCAGTGAGGGCGTAGGGGAGCAGTACTTC.

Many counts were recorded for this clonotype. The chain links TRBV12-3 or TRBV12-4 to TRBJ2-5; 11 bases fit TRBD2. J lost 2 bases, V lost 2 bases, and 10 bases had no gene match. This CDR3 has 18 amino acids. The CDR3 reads CASSLWLAGGLKQETQYF. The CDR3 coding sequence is TGTGCCAGCAGTTTATGGCTAGCGGGAGGCCTAAAACAAGAGACCCAGTACTTC.

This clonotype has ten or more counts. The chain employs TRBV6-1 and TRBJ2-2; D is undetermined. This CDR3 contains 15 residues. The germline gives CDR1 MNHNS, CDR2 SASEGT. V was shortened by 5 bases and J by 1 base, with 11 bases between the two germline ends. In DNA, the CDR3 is TGTGCCAGCAGTCCCCAAAGGTGGAACACCGGGGAGCTGTTTTTT. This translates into CASSPQRWNTGELFF.

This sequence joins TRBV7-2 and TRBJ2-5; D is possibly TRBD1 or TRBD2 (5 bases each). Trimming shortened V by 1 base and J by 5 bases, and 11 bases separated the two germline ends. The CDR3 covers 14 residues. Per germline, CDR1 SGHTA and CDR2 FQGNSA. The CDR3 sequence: CASSLGSGHETQYF. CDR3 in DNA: TGTGCCAGCAGCTTAGGCTCGGGGCACGAGACCCAGTACTTC.

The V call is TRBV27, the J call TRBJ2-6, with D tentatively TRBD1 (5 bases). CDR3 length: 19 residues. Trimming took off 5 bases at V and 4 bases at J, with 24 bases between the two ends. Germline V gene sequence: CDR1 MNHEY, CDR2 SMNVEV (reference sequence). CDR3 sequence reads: CASSPRQYLQLSGANVLTF. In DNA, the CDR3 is TGTGCCAGCAGTCCCCGACAGTACCTCCAGCTCTCCGGGGCCAACGTCCTGACTTTC.

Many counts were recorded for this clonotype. The CDR3 DNA sequence: TGTGCCAGCAGTCCCGGCTCGTCCGAGCAGTACTTC. The encoded protein is CASSPGSSEQYF. The chain links TRBV5-6 to TRBJ2-7; no clear D. The CDR3 runs to 12 residues. Germline CDR1 reads SGHDT; CDR2 reads YYEEEE. The V gene lost 5 bases and the J gene lost 6 bases, with 12 bases spanning the gap.